This T cell receptor beta chain was identified during a study of sequential checkpoint blockade in melanoma. TCRdb's copy holds only in-frame clones and misses some; the assay was immunoSEQ multiplex PCR. This sample has 20,000 to 25,000 clones, with under 70% found just once. Germline assignment: CDR1 LGHNA and CDR2 YSLEER. This CDR3 has 15 residues. V lost 3 bases and J lost 3, with 9 bases in between. Treatment: randomized to nivolumab then ipilimumab (arm A) or the reverse (arm B). PBMC sorting kept live CD3+CD8+ cells without CD19 or CD56. The specimen comprised CD8+ T cells sorted from blood (inferred from file names), sampled from a patient given nivolumab and ipilimumab in sequence. The rearrangement links TRBV4-3 to TRBJ1-6; tentatively, D is TRBD1 (5 bases). The receptor was derived from a human donor with melanoma. The CDR3 nucleotides are TGCGCCAGCAGCCACCCAGGGAACTATAATTCACCCCTCCACTTT. Translation gives CASSHPGNYNSPLHF.